This T cell receptor beta chain was sequenced in a study of T cells in Graves' hyperthyroidism and ophthalmopathy. This clonotype was seen at least ten times. The antigen is unknown. Whole-study findings and limits: Most clonotypes expanded in the thyroid (above 0.001) were also present in blood.

Amplification yielded TCR beta CDR3 regions, with RNA transcripts as the source. HTBI primers drove first-round RT-PCR of the TCR CDR3. TCRdb re-derived calls from the multiplex PCR reads in MiXCR, one entry per CDR3 protein. The repertoire has about 400,000 distinct CDR3 sequences, roughly 14% of them found once; the top ten carry roughly an eighth. Source material for PBMCs was about 11 ml fresh peripheral blood. Input material: blood. This clonotype originated in a man aged 18 to 29 with Graves' ophthalmopathy.

The chain's CDR3 is CASSYSTGTQYF. The DNA of the CDR3 is TGTGCCAGCAGTTACTCGACCGGGACCCAGTACTTC. The chain has TRBV6-5 and TRBJ2-5; the D is unclear. The V and J ends lost 0 bases and 7 bases respectively, with 6 bases between them. The CDR3 runs 12 residues. CDR1 is MNHEY, CDR2 SVGAGI, per germline.